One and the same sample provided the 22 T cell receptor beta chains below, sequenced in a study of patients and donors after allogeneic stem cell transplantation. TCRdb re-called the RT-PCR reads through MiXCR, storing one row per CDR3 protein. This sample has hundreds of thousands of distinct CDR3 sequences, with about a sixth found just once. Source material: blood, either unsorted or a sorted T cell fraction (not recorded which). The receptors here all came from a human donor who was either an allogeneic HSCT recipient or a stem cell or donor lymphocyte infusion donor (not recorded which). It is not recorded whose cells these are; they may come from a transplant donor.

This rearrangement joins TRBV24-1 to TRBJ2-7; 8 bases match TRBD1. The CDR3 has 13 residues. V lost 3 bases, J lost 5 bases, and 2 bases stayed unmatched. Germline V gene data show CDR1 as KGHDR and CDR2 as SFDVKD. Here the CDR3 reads CATSDRTGHEQYF. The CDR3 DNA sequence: TGTGCCACCAGTGATCGGACAGGGCACGAGCAGTACTTC.

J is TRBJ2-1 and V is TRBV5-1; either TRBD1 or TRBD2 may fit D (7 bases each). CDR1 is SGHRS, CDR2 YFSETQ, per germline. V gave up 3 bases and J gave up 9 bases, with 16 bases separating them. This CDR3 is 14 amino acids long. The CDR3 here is CASSWEGQRGEQFF. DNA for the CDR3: TGCGCCAGCAGCTGGGAGGGACAGAGAGGTGAGCAGTTCTTC. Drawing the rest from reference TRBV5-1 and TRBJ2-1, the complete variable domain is KAGVTQTPRYLIKTRGQQVTLSCSPISGHRSVSWYQQTPGQGLQFLFEYFSETQRNKGNFPGRFSGRQFSNSRSEMNVSTLELGDSALYLCASSWEGQRGEQFFGPGTRLTVL.

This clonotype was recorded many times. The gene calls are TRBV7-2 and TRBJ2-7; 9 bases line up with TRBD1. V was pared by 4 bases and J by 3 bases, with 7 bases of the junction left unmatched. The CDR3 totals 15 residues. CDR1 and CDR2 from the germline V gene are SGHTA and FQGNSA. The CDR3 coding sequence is TGTGCCAGCAGCTCCCCTGACAGGGGGTACTACGAGCAGTACTTC. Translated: CASSSPDRGYYEQYF.

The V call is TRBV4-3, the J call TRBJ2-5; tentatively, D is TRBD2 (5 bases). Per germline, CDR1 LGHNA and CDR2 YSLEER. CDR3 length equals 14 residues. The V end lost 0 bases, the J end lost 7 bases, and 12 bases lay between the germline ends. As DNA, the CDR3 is TGCGCCAGCAGCCAAGATGAGTTCGAGGGGACCCAGTACTTC. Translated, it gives CASSQDEFEGTQYF.

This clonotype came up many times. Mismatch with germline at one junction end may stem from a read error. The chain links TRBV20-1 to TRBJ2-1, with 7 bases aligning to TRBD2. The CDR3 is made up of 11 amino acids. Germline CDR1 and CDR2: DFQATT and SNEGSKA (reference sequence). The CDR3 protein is CSAREGLVAYF. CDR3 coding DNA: TGCAGTGCTAGAGAAGGACTAGTTGCGTACTTC.

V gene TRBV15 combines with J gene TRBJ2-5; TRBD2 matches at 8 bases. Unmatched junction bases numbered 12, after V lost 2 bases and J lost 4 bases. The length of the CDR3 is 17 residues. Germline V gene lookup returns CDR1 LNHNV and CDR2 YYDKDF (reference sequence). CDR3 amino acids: CATSRLSGGSRGETQYF. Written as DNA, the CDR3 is TGTGCCACCAGCAGACTCAGCGGGGGCAGCCGGGGAGAGACCCAGTACTTC.

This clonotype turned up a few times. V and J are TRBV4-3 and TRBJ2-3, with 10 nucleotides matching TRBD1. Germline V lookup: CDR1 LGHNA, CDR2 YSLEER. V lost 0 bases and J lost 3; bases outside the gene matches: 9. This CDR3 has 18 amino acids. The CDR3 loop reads CASSQDSSGTGVTDTQYF. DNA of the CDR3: TGCGCCAGCAGCCAAGATAGTTCCGGGACAGGGGTAACAGATACGCAGTATTTT.

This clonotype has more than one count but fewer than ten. CDR3 sequence (DNA): TGTGCCAGCAGTTTCCCTGACAGGGGACCCTACTACGAGCAGTACTTC. This encodes CASSFPDRGPYYEQYF. The chain recombines TRBV12-3 or TRBV12-4 with TRBJ2-7, with TRBD1 matching 8 bases. This CDR3 has 16 amino acids. Trimming removed 3 bases from V and 3 bases from J; junction bases left unmatched: 10.

CDR3 coding DNA: TGTGCCAGCTCACCAACCACGGGTTTTGGCACAGATACGCAGTATTTT. Translated, it gives CASSPTTGFGTDTQYF. J is TRBJ2-3 and V is TRBV18; D not resolved. Trimming pared 2 bases from V and 1 base from J, leaving 13 bases between. The CDR3 extends over 16 amino acids. Per germline, CDR1 KGHSH and CDR2 LQKENI.

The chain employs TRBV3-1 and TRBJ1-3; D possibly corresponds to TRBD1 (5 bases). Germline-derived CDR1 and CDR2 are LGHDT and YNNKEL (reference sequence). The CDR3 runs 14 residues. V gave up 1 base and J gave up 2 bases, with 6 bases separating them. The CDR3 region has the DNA TGTGCCAGCAGCCAAGTAGGGGCTGGAAACACCATATATTTT. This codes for CASSQVGAGNTIYF.

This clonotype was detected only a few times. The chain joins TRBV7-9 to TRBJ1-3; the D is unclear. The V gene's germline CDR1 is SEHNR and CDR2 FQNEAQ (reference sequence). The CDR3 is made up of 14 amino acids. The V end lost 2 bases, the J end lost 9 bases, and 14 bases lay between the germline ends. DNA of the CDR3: TGTGCCAGCAGCTTAATCGGGGTTCAGTTCACCATATATTTT. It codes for CASSLIGVQFTIYF.

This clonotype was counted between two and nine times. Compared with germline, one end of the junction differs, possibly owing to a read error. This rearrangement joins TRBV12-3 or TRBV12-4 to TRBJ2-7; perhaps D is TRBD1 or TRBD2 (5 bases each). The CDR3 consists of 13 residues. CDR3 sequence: CASSPPVWGSSHF. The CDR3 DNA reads TGTGCCAGCAGTCCTCCAGTTTGGGGGTCCTCGCACTTC.

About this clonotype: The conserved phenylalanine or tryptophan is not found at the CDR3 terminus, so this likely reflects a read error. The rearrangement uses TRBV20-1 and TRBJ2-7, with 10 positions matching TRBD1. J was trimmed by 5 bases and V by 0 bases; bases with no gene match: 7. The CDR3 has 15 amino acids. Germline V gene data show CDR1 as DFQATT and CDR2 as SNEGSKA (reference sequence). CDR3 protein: CSARETGTGEHEQYL. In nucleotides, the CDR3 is TGCAGTGCTAGAGAAACCGGGACAGGGGAACACGAGCAGTACCTC.

This CDR3 reads CASSREHNEQFF. Here the CDR3 DNA reads TGTGCCAGTAGTAGAGAGCATAATGAGCAGTTCTTC. This chain connects TRBV19 to TRBJ2-1; D unclear. Per the germline V gene, CDR1 is LNHDA and CDR2 is SQIVND (reference sequence). This CDR3 is 12 amino acids long. Trimming stripped 4 bases from V and 7 bases from J, with 8 bases between.

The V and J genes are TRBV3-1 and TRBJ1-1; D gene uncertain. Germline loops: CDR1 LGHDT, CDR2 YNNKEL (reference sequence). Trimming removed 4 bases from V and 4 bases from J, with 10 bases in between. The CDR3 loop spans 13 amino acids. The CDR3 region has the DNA TGTGCCAGCAGCCTACGGCACGGCACTGAAGCTTTCTTT. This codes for CASSLRHGTEAFF.

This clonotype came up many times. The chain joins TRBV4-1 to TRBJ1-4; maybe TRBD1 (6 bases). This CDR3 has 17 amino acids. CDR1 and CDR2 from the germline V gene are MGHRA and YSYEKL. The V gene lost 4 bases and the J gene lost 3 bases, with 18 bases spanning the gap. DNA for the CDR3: TGCGCCAGCAGCCGACCAGGCAGGGGCTCCTCTAATGAAAAACTGTTTTTT. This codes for CASSRPGRGSSNEKLFF.

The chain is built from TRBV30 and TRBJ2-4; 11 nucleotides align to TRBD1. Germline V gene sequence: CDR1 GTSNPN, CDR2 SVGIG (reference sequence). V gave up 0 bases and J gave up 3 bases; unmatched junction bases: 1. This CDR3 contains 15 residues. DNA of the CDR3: TGTGCCTGGAGTGTAGGGACAGGGGGCAAAAACATTCAGTACTTC. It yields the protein CAWSVGTGGKNIQYF. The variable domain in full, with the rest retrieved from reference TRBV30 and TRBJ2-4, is SQTIHQWPATLVQPVGSPLSLECTVEGTSNPNLYWYRQAAGRGLQLLFYSVGIGQISSEVPQNLSASRPQDRQFILSSKKLLLSDSGFYLCAWSVGTGGKNIQYFGAGTRLSVL.

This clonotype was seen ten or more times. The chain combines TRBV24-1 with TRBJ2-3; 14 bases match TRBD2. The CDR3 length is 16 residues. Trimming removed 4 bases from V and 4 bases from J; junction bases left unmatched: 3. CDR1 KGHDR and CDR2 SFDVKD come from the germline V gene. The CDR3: CATSDMGLAGADTQYF. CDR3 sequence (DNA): TGTGCCACCAGTGACATGGGACTAGCGGGGGCAGATACGCAGTATTTT.

This CDR3 is CASSSSPKGSAQYF. For the CDR3, the DNA is TGTGCCAGCAGCTCCTCCCCTAAGGGATCTGCGCAGTATTTT. The chain couples TRBV9 to TRBJ2-3, with D unclear. Germline CDR1 and CDR2: SGDLS and YYNGEE. V lost 4 bases, J lost 10 bases, and 19 bases lay in between. The CDR3 covers 14 residues.

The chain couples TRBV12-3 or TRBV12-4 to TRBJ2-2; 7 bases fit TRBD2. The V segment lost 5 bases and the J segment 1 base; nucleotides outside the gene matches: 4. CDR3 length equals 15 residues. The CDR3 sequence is CASSVGGKNTGELFF. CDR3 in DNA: TGTGCCAGCAGTGTGGGAGGGAAGAACACCGGGGAGCTGTTTTTT.

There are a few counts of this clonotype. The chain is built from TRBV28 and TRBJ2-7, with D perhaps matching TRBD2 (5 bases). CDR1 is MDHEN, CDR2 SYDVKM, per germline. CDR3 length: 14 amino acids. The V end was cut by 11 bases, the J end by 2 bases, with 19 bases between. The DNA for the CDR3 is TGTGCCCTCGGAAGGGCCTCGGGAACCTACGAGCAGTACTTC. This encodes CALGRASGTYEQYF. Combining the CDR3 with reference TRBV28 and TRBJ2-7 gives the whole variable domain DVKVTQSSRYLVKRTGEKVFLECVQDMDHENMFWYRQDPGLGLRLIYFSYDVKMKEKGDIPEGYSVSREKKERFSLILESASTNQTSMYLCALGRASGTYEQYFGPGTRLTVT.

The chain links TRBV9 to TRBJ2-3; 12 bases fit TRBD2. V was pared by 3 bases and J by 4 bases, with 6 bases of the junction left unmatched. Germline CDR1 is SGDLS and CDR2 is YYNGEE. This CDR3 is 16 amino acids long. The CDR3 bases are TGTGCCAGCAGCGATCAAAGACTAGCGGGAGCAGATACGCAGTATTTT. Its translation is CASSDQRLAGADTQYF.